The 22 T cell receptor beta chains below all came from one sample that was sequenced in a study of T cell responses to AZD1222 COVID-19 vaccine. Repertoires were generated with immunoSEQ multiplex PCR, while TCRdb's copy carries only in-frame clones and drops some. The data show 200,000 or so clones, around 93% seen once. The source was peripheral blood, collected on day 0 of AZD1222 vaccination. These receptors originate from an adult in good health.

The rearrangement links TRBV28 to TRBJ1-5, with D possibly TRBD1 on 5 matching bases. Per germline, CDR1 MDHEN and CDR2 SYDVKM. CDR3 length: 15 residues. V lost 5 bases and J 4 bases, leaving 15 bases between the germline ends. The DNA of the CDR3 is TGTGCCAGCAGTCCCCCGGCGAGGGGAAATCAGCCCCAGCATTTT. Protein sequence: CASSPPARGNQPQHF.

The genes are TRBV5-4 and TRBJ2-7; 9 bases line up with TRBD2. The CDR3 loop spans 16 amino acids. The ends lost 0 bases at V and 7 bases at J; junction bases unmatched: 11. Germline V gene data show CDR1 as SGHNT and CDR2 as YYREEE (reference sequence). The CDR3 is CASSLGSGRYPREQYF. CDR3 DNA sequence: TGTGCCAGCAGCTTGGGTAGCGGGAGATACCCTAGGGAGCAGTACTTC. The whole variable domain, filled in from reference TRBV5-4 and TRBJ2-7, reads ETGVTQSPTHLIKTRGQQVTLRCSSQSGHNTVSWYQQALGQGPQFIFQYYREEENGRGNFPPRFSGLQFPNYSSELNVNALELDDSALYLCASSLGSGRYPREQYFGPGTRLTVT.

V is TRBV9 and J is TRBJ2-3, with 10 bases that match TRBD2. This CDR3 has 14 amino acids. Trimming at V came to 2 bases and at J to 6 bases, leaving 3 bases not matched to a gene. Germline V CDR1 and CDR2: SGDLS, YYNGEE. CDR3 protein: CASSVSGRADTQYF. Here the CDR3 DNA reads TGTGCCAGCAGCGTGAGCGGGAGGGCTGATACGCAGTATTTT.

The chain has TRBV12-3 or TRBV12-4 and TRBJ1-2; D unclear. V shed 3 bases and J shed 2 bases, with 7 bases lying between them. The CDR3 extends over 13 amino acids. The CDR3 spells CASSFARNYGYTF. The DNA of the CDR3 is TGTGCCAGCAGTTTCGCCAGAAACTATGGCTACACCTTC.

The chain combines TRBV18 with TRBJ2-5, with 9 bases identical to TRBD2. There are 15 residues in the CDR3. Losses at the gene ends were 3 bases for V and 4 bases for J; bases not matched to a gene: 6. CDR1 KGHSH and CDR2 LQKENI come from the germline V gene. DNA of the CDR3: TGTGCCAGCTCACCTGGAGCGGGAGGTCGAGAGACCCAGTACTTC. Translated: CASSPGAGGRETQYF.

The chain joins TRBV12-1 to TRBJ2-2; TRBD2 was called by the table and not checked on the DNA. TRBV12-1 is termed a pseudogene. The CDR3 length is 19 residues. The CDR3 region has the DNA TGTGCCAGCAGCTTTGCGGGGCGGGGAGACAGTAAAGGGTCCGGGGAGCTGTTTTTT. Protein: CASSFAGRGDSKGSGELFF.

This clone was recorded a few times. The V gene is TRBV6-1, the J gene TRBJ2-6; unclear D gene. The V gene's germline CDR1 is MNHNS and CDR2 SASEGT. This CDR3 region has 16 residues. V lost 3 bases and J 0 bases, leaving 9 bases between the germline ends. The CDR3 region is CASSDVRPSGANVLTF. The CDR3 bases are TGTGCCAGCAGTGACGTCAGGCCCTCTGGGGCCAACGTCCTGACTTTC.

This rearrangement joins TRBV6-2 or TRBV6-3 to TRBJ1-5, with 8 bases fitting TRBD1. The CDR3 length is 14 residues. From germline, CDR1 is MNHEY and CDR2 SVGEGT. The trim removed 3 bases at V and 6 bases at J, leaving 4 bases unmatched. The CDR3 sequence is CASSYQGASQPQHF. The CDR3 DNA sequence: TGTGCCAGCAGTTATCAGGGGGCCTCTCAGCCCCAGCATTTT.

The chain uses TRBV5-6 and TRBJ1-1; maybe TRBD1 (6 bases). Trimming took 4 bases from V and 1 from J, leaving 14 bases between them. The CDR3 is 15 amino acids. Germline V gene sequence: CDR1 SGHDT, CDR2 YYEEEE. This CDR3 is CASSLLGQSNTEAFF. The CDR3 nucleotides are TGTGCCAGCAGCCTCTTAGGACAGTCGAACACTGAAGCTTTCTTT.

The chain carries TRBV4-2 and TRBJ2-7; D is perhaps TRBD2 (6 bases). Germline CDR1 is LGHNA and CDR2 is YNFKEQ. This CDR3 is 14 amino acids long. With 1 base removed from V and 2 bases from J, the gap between germline ends came to 9 bases. For the CDR3, the DNA is TGTGCCAGCAGCCAAGCCCGGGGGACCTACGAGCAGTACTTC. Translated, it gives CASSQARGTYEQYF.

In DNA, the CDR3 is TGTGCCAGCAGCTTAGTTCCAGAGGGTGCGCAGTATTTT. The encoded protein is CASSLVPEGAQYF. The genes are TRBV7-3 and TRBJ2-3; D is possibly TRBD2 (5 bases). V was cut by 2 bases and J by 10 bases, with 13 bases left in between. The length of the CDR3 is 13 residues. Germline lookup yields CDR1 SGHTA and CDR2 FQGTGA.

The gene calls are TRBV7-9 and TRBJ1-1; 9 bases fit TRBD1. The junction had 7 bases not matched to a gene; V was cut back by 5 bases and J by 0 bases. This CDR3 spans 16 amino acids. The germline V gene encodes CDR1 SEHNR and CDR2 FQNEAQ (reference sequence). The CDR3 is CASSPRTGAMNTEAFF. Written as DNA, the CDR3 is TGTGCCAGCAGCCCTAGGACAGGGGCCATGAACACTGAAGCTTTCTTT.

The rearrangement links TRBV12-3 or TRBV12-4 to TRBJ2-7, with 8 bases matching TRBD1. The ends lost 5 bases at V and 5 bases at J; junction bases unmatched: 5. The CDR3 sequence is 13 residues long. CDR3 residues: CASSEGQAHEQYF. The CDR3 DNA follows: TGTGCCAGCAGTGAGGGACAGGCCCACGAGCAGTACTTC.

This clone was observed a few times. J is TRBJ2-7 and V is TRBV28, with 9 bases lining up with TRBD1. Per the germline V gene, CDR1 is MDHEN and CDR2 is SYDVKM. The CDR3 length is 15 residues. V trimming: 7 bases; J trimming: 4 bases; junction bases outside the gene matches: 11. CDR3 nucleotides: TGTGCCAGCACCAACACAGGGGGCTCCCGGTACGAGCAGTACTTC. Protein product: CASTNTGGSRYEQYF.

The genes are TRBV29-1 and TRBJ2-2; 9 bases agree with TRBD2. With 4 bases clipped from V and 2 bases from J, the junction kept 5 bases outside the gene matches. Looked up from germline, CDR1 is SQVTM and CDR2 is ANQGSEA. This CDR3 region has 15 residues. The CDR3 here is CSVAPSGTNTGELFF. The CDR3 region has the DNA TGCAGCGTTGCCCCTAGCGGGACCAACACCGGGGAGCTGTTTTTT.

CDR3: CASSLGGGLAYEQYF. Here the CDR3 DNA reads TGTGCCAGCAGCTTAGGTGGGGGACTAGCCTACGAGCAGTACTTC. V is TRBV7-8 and J is TRBJ2-7; 8 nucleotides line up with TRBD2. Per germline, CDR1 SGHVS and CDR2 FQNEAQ. The CDR3 consists of 15 residues. J was trimmed by 2 bases and V by 1 base; bases with no gene match: 4.

The chain joins TRBV9 to TRBJ2-1; 10 bases align to TRBD2. The germline gives CDR1 SGDLS, CDR2 YYNGEE. V lost 0 bases and J lost 10; bases outside the gene matches: 13. The CDR3 consists of 17 residues. The CDR3 sequence: CASSVAAASGSQNEQFF. Here the CDR3 DNA reads TGTGCCAGCAGCGTAGCAGCGGCTAGCGGGAGTCAGAACGAGCAGTTCTTC.

The chain combines TRBV5-1 with TRBJ2-5; D not certain. This CDR3 is 13 amino acids long. Germline V gene lookup returns CDR1 SGHRS and CDR2 YFSETQ. Trimming left V 4 bases short and J 4 bases short, with 11 bases between. CDR3 coding DNA: TGCGCCAGCAGCCGAACACCCACAGAGACCCAGTACTTC. This sequence encodes CASSRTPTETQYF.

V and J are TRBV2 and TRBJ2-5; D call uncertain. This CDR3 has 12 amino acids. CDR1 SNHLY and CDR2 FYNNEI come from the germline V gene. V dropped 10 bases and J dropped 4 bases, with 13 bases sitting between them. CDR3 in DNA: TGTGCCAACTCAGAGGTGGGAGAGACCCAGTACTTC. This encodes CANSEVGETQYF.

This sequence joins TRBV15 and TRBJ1-1; a weak D match, TRBD1 (5 bases). Germline CDR1 is LNHNV and CDR2 is YYDKDF (reference sequence). CDR3 length: 16 amino acids. The V end was cut by 1 base, the J end by 3 bases, with 15 bases between. This chain's CDR3 is CATSRVGRIRDTEAFF. CDR3 bases: TGTGCCACCAGCAGAGTGGGACGTATCAGGGACACTGAAGCTTTCTTT.

The V and J genes are TRBV19 and TRBJ2-7; 10 bases are shared with TRBD2. Germline V lookup: CDR1 LNHDA, CDR2 SQIVND (reference sequence). The CDR3 has 15 residues. V lost 5 bases to trimming and J lost 3 bases; unmatched junction nucleotides: 7. In nucleotides, the CDR3 is TGTGCCAGTAGTGGGGTAGCGGGAGGAGTCTACGAGCAGTACTTC. Its protein is CASSGVAGGVYEQYF.

For the CDR3, the DNA is TGTGCCAGCTCTCCGGACGGTCCTGGAAACACCATATATTTT. Amino acids: CASSPDGPGNTIYF. The genes are TRBV28 and TRBJ1-3; D call uncertain. Germline assignment: CDR1 MDHEN and CDR2 SYDVKM. V lost 8 bases and J lost 2, with 13 bases in between. This CDR3 comprises 14 residues.